These 14 T cell receptor beta chains came from one sample sequenced in a study of blood T cell repertoires in COVID-19. Here immunoSEQ multiplex PCR was the method, and the copy in TCRdb shows in-frame clones only, minus some. The sample lists approximately 72,000 clones; almost 85% were seen once. Specimen: peripheral blood. These receptors all come from a man aged 45-60 years with active COVID-19.

This clone appeared a few times. The chain is built from TRBV7-8 and TRBJ2-5, with a possible D match to TRBD2 (5 bases). The germline V gene encodes CDR1 SGHVS and CDR2 FQNEAQ. The CDR3 sequence is 13 residues long. Trimming took 5 bases from V and 5 from J, leaving 12 bases between them. The CDR3 DNA sequence: TGTGCCAGCAGCCCGAACAGAGGGGAGACCCAGTACTTC. Its translation is CASSPNRGETQYF.

This chain links TRBV28 with TRBJ2-3; 9 bases agree with TRBD1. This CDR3 is 16 amino acids long. J gave up 3 bases and V 5 bases, and 9 bases lay outside the gene matches. Germline assignment: CDR1 MDHEN and CDR2 SYDVKM. In DNA form, the CDR3 reads TGTGCCAGCAGTCCCACCGGGACAGGGTCAACAGATACGCAGTATTTT. Translated: CASSPTGTGSTDTQYF.

Only one count was recorded for this clone. The chain couples TRBV15 to TRBJ2-1, with TRBD2 matching 10 bases. V shed 0 bases and J 9 bases; nucleotides not matched to a gene: 8. The CDR3 is 16 residues long. The germline gives CDR1 LNHNV, CDR2 YYDKDF (reference sequence). The CDR3 reads CATSREKVRTSGEQFF. In DNA form, the CDR3 reads TGTGCCACCAGCAGAGAGAAGGTACGGACTAGCGGTGAGCAGTTCTTC. Full variable domain (outside the CDR3, taken from reference TRBV15 and TRBJ2-1): DAMVIQNPRYQVTQFGKPVTLSCSQTLNHNVMYWYQQKSSQAPKLLFHYYDKDFNNEADTPDNFQSRRPNTSFCFLDIRSPGLGDTAMYLCATSREKVRTSGEQFFGPGTRLTVL.

The chain uses TRBV3-1 (or the pseudogene TRBV3-2) and TRBJ2-7, with TRBD1 matching over 8 bases. V lost 4 bases and J lost 1; bases outside the gene matches: 0. This CDR3 is 13 amino acids long. Germline V gives CDR1 LGHDT, CDR2 YNNKEL (reference sequence). Here the CDR3 DNA reads TGTGCCAGCAGCCGGACAGGGTCCTACGAGCAGTACTTC. Protein sequence: CASSRTGSYEQYF.

This chain joins TRBV11-3 and TRBJ2-2; possible D gene TRBD1, 5 bases. The germline V gene encodes CDR1 SGHNT and CDR2 YENEEA. Trimming took off 4 bases at V and 8 bases at J, with 8 bases between the two ends. The CDR3 consists of 12 residues. CDR3 sequence: CASSSRQGELFF. CDR3 in DNA: TGTGCCAGCAGCTCCCGACAGGGGGAGCTGTTTTTT. Supplemented by reference TRBV11-3 and TRBJ2-2, the full variable domain reads EAGVVQSPRYKIIEKKQPVAFWCNPISGHNTLYWYLQNLGQGPELLIRYENEEAVDDSQLPKDRFSAERLKGVDSTLKIQPAELGDSAVYLCASSSRQGELFFGEGSRLTVL.

The CDR3 here is CATSREGGTDTQYF. CDR3 nucleotide sequence: TGTGCCACCAGCAGAGAAGGGGGCACAGATACGCAGTATTTT. The V and J genes are TRBV15 and TRBJ2-3; D perhaps matches TRBD1 (5 bases). Trimming removed 0 bases at V and 1 base at J, with 5 bases between. CDR1 and CDR2 from the germline V gene are LNHNV and YYDKDF (reference sequence). This CDR3 contains 14 residues.

The rearrangement joins TRBV2 to TRBJ2-7, with 8 positions matching TRBD2. CDR3 length: 16 amino acids. V lost 6 bases and J lost 1; bases outside the gene matches: 11. Germline loops: CDR1 SNHLY, CDR2 FYNNEI. The CDR3 sequence: CASSGTRERESYEQYF. In DNA, the CDR3 is TGTGCCAGCAGCGGGACCCGGGAGCGGGAGTCCTACGAGCAGTACTTC.

V is TRBV7-2 and J is TRBJ1-4, with 7 bases matching TRBD1. The V gene's germline CDR1 is SGHTA and CDR2 FQGNSA. J was trimmed by 4 bases and V by 5 bases; bases with no gene match: 7. CDR3 length: 15 amino acids. CDR3 nucleotides: TGTGCCAGCAGCGTACGTCAGGGGGTTAATGAAAAACTGTTTTTT. Protein: CASSVRQGVNEKLFF.

V gene TRBV11-2 combines with J gene TRBJ2-7; TRBD1 matches 10 bases. The V gene's germline CDR1 is SGHAT and CDR2 FQNNGV. The CDR3 consists of 15 residues. J lost 7 bases, V lost 5 bases, and 11 bases had no gene match. For the CDR3, the DNA is TGTGCCAGCAGCCCCCGGGACAGGGGTCCAGGAGAGCAGTACTTC. It yields the protein CASSPRDRGPGEQYF.

This chain joins TRBV5-1 and TRBJ1-1; 12 bases are a match to TRBD1. The CDR3 runs 15 residues. Germline-derived CDR1 and CDR2 are SGHRS and YFSETQ. V gave up 4 bases and J gave up 7 bases; unmatched junction bases: 8. CDR3 DNA: TGCGCCAGCAGCCCCGGCGGGACAGGGGGCAATGAAGCTTTCTTT. Encoded protein: CASSPGGTGGNEAFF.

The rearrangement uses TRBV9 and TRBJ1-3, with TRBD1 matching 7 bases. The CDR3 length is 16 residues. The V and J ends lost 3 bases and 0 bases, in that order; junction bases with no gene match: 6. Germline lookup yields CDR1 SGDLS and CDR2 YYNGEE. This chain's CDR3 is CASSAGGRSSGNTIYF. CDR3 coding DNA: TGTGCCAGCAGCGCAGGGGGACGGAGCTCTGGAAACACCATATATTTT.

This clone was counted a single time. This rearrangement joins TRBV18 to TRBJ2-5, with D possibly matching TRBD2 (6 bases). From germline, CDR1 is KGHSH and CDR2 LQKENI. The CDR3 loop spans 14 amino acids. V was shortened by 5 bases and J by 2 bases, with 12 bases between the two germline ends. This CDR3 is CASSGPTSQETQYF. CDR3 bases: TGTGCCAGCTCAGGCCCGACTAGTCAAGAGACCCAGTACTTC.

The genes are TRBV7-2 and TRBJ2-1, with 11 bases aligning to TRBD1. V shed 5 bases, J shed 1 base, and the junction held 1 base outside the gene matches. CDR1 is SGHTA, CDR2 FQGNSA, per germline. This CDR3 has 15 amino acids. The CDR3 DNA reads TGTGCCAGCAGCCGGGACAGGGGGTCCTACAATGAGCAGTTCTTC. Translating gives CASSRDRGSYNEQFF.

The chain carries TRBV6-6 and TRBJ2-7, with D perhaps TRBD2 (6 bases). Germline V CDR1 and CDR2: MNHNY, SVGAGI (reference sequence). There are 14 residues in the CDR3. Trimming pared 2 bases from V and 3 bases from J, leaving 11 bases between. The CDR3 loop reads CASSYPGLGYEQYF. In nucleotides, the CDR3 is TGTGCCAGCAGTTACCCGGGACTCGGCTACGAGCAGTACTTC.